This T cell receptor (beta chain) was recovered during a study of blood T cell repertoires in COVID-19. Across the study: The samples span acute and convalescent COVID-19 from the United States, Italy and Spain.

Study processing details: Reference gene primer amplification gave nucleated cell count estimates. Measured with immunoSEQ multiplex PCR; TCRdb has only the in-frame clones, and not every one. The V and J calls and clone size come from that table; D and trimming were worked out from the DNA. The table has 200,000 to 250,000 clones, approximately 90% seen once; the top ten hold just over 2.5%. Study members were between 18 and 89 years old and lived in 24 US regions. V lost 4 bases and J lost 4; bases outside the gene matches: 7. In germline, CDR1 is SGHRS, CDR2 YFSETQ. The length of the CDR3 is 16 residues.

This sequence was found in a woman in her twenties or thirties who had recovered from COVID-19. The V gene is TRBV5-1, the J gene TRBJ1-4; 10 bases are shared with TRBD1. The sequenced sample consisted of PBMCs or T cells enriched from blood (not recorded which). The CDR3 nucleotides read TGCGCCAGCAGCGTGGACAGGGGGTTCGGTAATGAAAAACTGTTTTTT. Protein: CASSVDRGFGNEKLFF.